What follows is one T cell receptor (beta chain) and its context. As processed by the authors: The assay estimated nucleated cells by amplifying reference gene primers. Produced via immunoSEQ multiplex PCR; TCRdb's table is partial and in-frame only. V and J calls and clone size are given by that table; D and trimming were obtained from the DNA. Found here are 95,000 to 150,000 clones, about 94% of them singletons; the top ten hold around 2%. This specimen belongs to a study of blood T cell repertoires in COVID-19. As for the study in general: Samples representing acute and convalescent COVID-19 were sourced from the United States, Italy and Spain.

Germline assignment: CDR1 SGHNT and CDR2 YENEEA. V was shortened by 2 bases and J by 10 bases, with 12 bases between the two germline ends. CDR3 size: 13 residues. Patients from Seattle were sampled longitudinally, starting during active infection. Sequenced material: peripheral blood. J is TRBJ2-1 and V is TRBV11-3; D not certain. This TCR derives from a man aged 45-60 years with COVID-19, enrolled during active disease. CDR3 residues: CASSLFSVWEQFF. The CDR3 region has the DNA TGTGCCAGCAGCTTATTTTCAGTTTGGGAGCAGTTCTTC. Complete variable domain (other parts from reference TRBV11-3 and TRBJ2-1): EAGVVQSPRYKIIEKKQPVAFWCNPISGHNTLYWYLQNLGQGPELLIRYENEEAVDDSQLPKDRFSAERLKGVDSTLKIQPAELGDSAVYLCASSLFSVWEQFFGPGTRLTVL.